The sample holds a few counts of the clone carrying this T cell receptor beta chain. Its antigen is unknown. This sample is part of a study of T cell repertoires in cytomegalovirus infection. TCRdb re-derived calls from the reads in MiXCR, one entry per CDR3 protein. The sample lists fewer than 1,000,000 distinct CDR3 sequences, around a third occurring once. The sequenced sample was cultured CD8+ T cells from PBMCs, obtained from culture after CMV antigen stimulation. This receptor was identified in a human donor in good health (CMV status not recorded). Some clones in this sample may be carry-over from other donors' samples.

For the CDR3, the DNA is TGTGCCAGCAGTCCCGGGGGCGGGGGGGCTGGAAATGAGCAGTTCTTC. It is translated as CASSPGGGGAGNEQFF. The V gene is TRBV6-2 or TRBV6-3, the J gene TRBJ2-1; 9 bases are a match to TRBD2. The CDR3 extends over 16 amino acids. CDR1 is MNHEY, CDR2 SVGEGT, per germline. Unmatched junction bases numbered 12, after V lost 5 bases and J lost 7 bases.